The next 12 T cell receptor beta chains were all read from a single sample in a study of cytomegalovirus exposure and HLA in healthy donors. The PCR had 60 Vbeta and 13 Jbeta primers. The assay was immunoSEQ multiplex PCR, and TCRdb's table has in-frame clones only and misses some. Here the sample spans about 62,000 clones, 80% to 90% being singletons. Specimen: PBMCs. These receptors all stem from a man aged 18 to 35 in good health and CMV-seronegative.

The gene calls are TRBV11-2 and TRBJ2-1; maybe TRBD1 (5 bases). The CDR3 spans 15 residues. Germline-derived CDR1 and CDR2 are SGHAT and FQNNGV. V lost 0 bases and J lost 4, with 10 bases in between. The CDR3 region is CASSLDGAGYNEQFF. As DNA, the CDR3 is TGTGCCAGCAGCTTAGATGGAGCAGGGTACAATGAGCAGTTCTTC.

CDR3 nucleotide sequence: TGCGCCAGCAGCCCGTCAGTTTCAGGCATCATGAACACTGAAGCTTTCTTT. This sequence encodes CASSPSVSGIMNTEAFF. The rearrangement uses TRBV5-1 and TRBJ1-1; D unresolved. Germline lookup yields CDR1 SGHRS and CDR2 YFSETQ. CDR3 length: 17 residues. V was shortened by 4 bases and J by 0 bases, with 19 bases between the two germline ends.

The CDR3 protein is CAISESQVYGYTF. Written as DNA, the CDR3 is TGTGCCATCAGTGAGTCGCAGGTATATGGCTACACCTTC. The J gene is TRBJ1-2, the V gene TRBV10-3; D remains unclear. CDR1 ENHRY and CDR2 SYGVKD come from the germline V gene. Trimming shortened V by 0 bases and J by 5 bases, and 7 bases separated the two germline ends. CDR3 size: 13 residues.

CDR3 residues: CASSLVVAGGSYEQYF. In DNA, the CDR3 is TGTGCCAGCAGCTTAGTGGTAGCGGGGGGCTCCTACGAGCAGTACTTC. This rearrangement joins TRBV11-2 to TRBJ2-7; 10 bases fit TRBD2. The germline gives CDR1 SGHAT, CDR2 FQNNGV. Trimming took 1 base from V and 0 from J; bases not matched to a gene: 3. CDR3 length equals 16 residues.

The chain uses TRBV27 and TRBJ2-7; D gene uncertain. Between the trimmed V and J ends, which lost 5 bases and 6 bases, there was a span of 17 bases. Germline V CDR1 and CDR2: MNHEY, SMNVEV (reference sequence). The CDR3 spans 14 residues. As DNA, the CDR3 is TGTGCCAGCAGTACTCTGACCCGGGTAGCCGAGCAGTACTTC. This encodes CASSTLTRVAEQYF.

V is TRBV28 and J is TRBJ2-7, with 8 positions matching TRBD1. Germline lookup yields CDR1 MDHEN and CDR2 SYDVKM. The V segment lost 3 bases and the J segment 7 bases; nucleotides outside the gene matches: 17. The length of the CDR3 is 17 residues. CDR3 nucleotide sequence: TGTGCCAGCAGTTTTAAGGGTCTACCGGGACAGGTAAAAGAGCAGTACTTC. It specifies CASSFKGLPGQVKEQYF.

The rearrangement uses TRBV28 and TRBJ1-5, with D perhaps TRBD1 (5 bases). The CDR3 is 14 amino acids. V was cut by 7 bases and J by 1 base, with 11 bases left in between. Germline V gene lookup returns CDR1 MDHEN and CDR2 SYDVKM. The CDR3: CASNPGGSNQPQHF. The CDR3 bases are TGTGCCAGCAACCCGGGGGGGAGCAATCAGCCCCAGCATTTT. The full variable domain, completed using reference TRBV28 and TRBJ1-5, is DVKVTQSSRYLVKRTGEKVFLECVQDMDHENMFWYRQDPGLGLRLIYFSYDVKMKEKGDIPEGYSVSREKKERFSLILESASTNQTSMYLCASNPGGSNQPQHFGDGTRLSIL.

The chain employs TRBV18 and TRBJ2-2, with a possible D match to TRBD2 (6 bases). The germline V gene has CDR1 KGHSH and CDR2 LQKENI. This CDR3 has 15 amino acids. V lost 2 bases, J lost 7 bases, and 14 bases lay in between. CDR3 sequence: CASSPFAGLDGELFF. CDR3 bases: TGTGCCAGCTCACCATTCGCGGGACTCGACGGGGAGCTGTTTTTT.

A single count supports this clone. This chain uses TRBV28 with TRBJ2-3; weak D call: TRBD1 (6 bases). The CDR3 has 11 residues. Germline V CDR1 and CDR2: MDHEN, SYDVKM. V lost 5 bases to trimming and J lost 10 bases, with 10 bases between them. DNA for the CDR3: TGTGCCAGCAGTACGGGACATCCGCAGTATTTT. Translated: CASSTGHPQYF.

The chain joins TRBV30 to TRBJ2-6, with unresolved D. The CDR3 is 13 residues long. Per the germline V gene, CDR1 is GTSNPN and CDR2 is SVGIG (reference sequence). Trimming left V 0 bases short and J 4 bases short, with 4 bases between. CDR3 sequence: CAWSVKGANVLTF. As DNA, the CDR3 is TGTGCCTGGAGTGTCAAAGGGGCCAACGTCCTGACTTTC.

The chain links TRBV6-5 to TRBJ1-1, with TRBD1 matching 7 bases. The CDR3 is 14 residues long. Trimming took 6 bases from V and 3 from J; bases not matched to a gene: 7. Germline V gene sequence: CDR1 MNHEY, CDR2 SVGAGI. The CDR3 loop is CASSRRGMDTEAFF. The CDR3 DNA reads TGTGCCAGCAGCCGCAGGGGGATGGACACTGAAGCTTTCTTT.

The genes are TRBV30 and TRBJ1-3; D gene uncertain. The CDR3 loop spans 16 amino acids. Germline loops: CDR1 GTSNPN, CDR2 SVGIG (reference sequence). The V gene lost 4 bases and the J gene lost 0 bases, with 16 bases spanning the gap. This CDR3 reads CAWMKGGYPSGNTIYF. CDR3 coding DNA: TGTGCCTGGATGAAAGGAGGGTACCCCTCTGGAAACACCATATATTTT.